This T cell receptor beta chain was retrieved from a study of T-cell memory formation after mild COVID-19. On the study more broadly: Among the donors, TCR clusters were largely specific to each donor. General study results and limits: Contracting clones, day 15 to 85, had balanced CD4/CD8, and later expanders favored CD4+. Pre-infection memory carried some responding clones, suggesting that cross-reactive memory joined.

One entry per CDR3 protein, called by TCRdb with MiXCR from the 5' RACE reads. The repertoire has 150,000 to 200,000 distinct CDR3 sequences, about 18% of them found once; the top ten carry about 4%. This clonotype was counted a few times. Its matching antigen is unknown. V lost 2 bases, J lost 5 bases, and 12 bases lay in between. The CDR3 contains 14 residues. Sequenced material: PBMCs or a T cell subset sorted from them (not recorded which). V usage is TRBV12-3 or TRBV12-4 and J usage is TRBJ1-1, with D unresolved. The sequence derives from a man aged 18 to 35 who had mild COVID-19 (a few samples of this study predate the infection). Cell type and time point are not known. CDR3: CASSLQDAETEAFF. The CDR3 nucleotides read TGTGCCAGCAGTTTACAGGACGCAGAGACTGAAGCTTTCTTT.